These T cell receptor beta chains were read from a single sample in a study of beta chain features in type 1 diabetes. TCRdb's table, derived via immunoSEQ multiplex PCR, lists solely in-frame clones and lacks some. The repertoire holds over 500,000 clones, with around a sixth as singletons. Material: naive CD4+ T cells from blood. The source of these receptors is a man younger than 35 in good health. Both conserved end residues are trimmed from each CDR3.

v_call: TRBV7-2
cdr3_aa: ASSQTQGAGNTIY

v_call: TRBV29-1
cdr3_aa: SVEGRLSTDTQY

v_call: TRBV6-4
cdr3_aa: ASSPGLAGPTDTQY

v_call: TRBV14
cdr3_aa: ASSQAGRTVNEKLF

v_call: TRBV7-9
cdr3_aa: ASSLRGTGVGNTEAF

v_call: TRBV4-3
cdr3_aa: ASSQVLGRQGAYNEQF

v_call: TRBV7-9
cdr3_aa: ASSFQGESDGYT

v_call: TRBV6-6
cdr3_aa: ASSYSRISLASMH

v_call: TRBV6-4
cdr3_aa: ASSEGPNTEAF

v_call: TRBV6-5
cdr3_aa: ASSYRALTQETQY

v_call: TRBV7-8
cdr3_aa: ASSLKDTQY

v_call: TRBV4-3
cdr3_aa: ASSDSGGVFGNEQF

v_call: TRBV9
cdr3_aa: ASSVSQGDEKLF

v_call: TRBV28
cdr3_aa: ASVPPRQGNNEQY

v_call: TRBV7-2
cdr3_aa: ASSSLSIEQY

v_call: TRBV2
cdr3_aa: ASRGQGAYGYT

v_call: TRBV19
cdr3_aa: ATGDRRTDTQY

v_call: TRBV5-1
cdr3_aa: ASSLATSGEETQY

v_call: TRBV7-2
cdr3_aa: ASSLGRNNEQF

v_call: TRBV9
cdr3_aa: ASSVGSSRPLSYNEQF

v_call: TRBV28
cdr3_aa: ASSLKETQY

v_call: TRBV5-1
cdr3_aa: ASSLRTGGNYGYT

v_call: TRBV19
cdr3_aa: ASSIVRGANVLT

v_call: TRBV5-4
cdr3_aa: ASSFPRGGKTEAF

v_call: TRBV21-1
cdr3_aa: ASSITGTSYNEQY

v_call: TRBV7-3
cdr3_aa: ASSLVGGTWTQY

v_call: TRBV6-5
cdr3_aa: ASSYGGGYT

v_call: TRBV23-1
cdr3_aa: ASSRDSYGYT

v_call: TRBV5-1
cdr3_aa: ASSTRQPDRTDTQY

v_call: TRBV5-1
cdr3_aa: ASSLDNEQF

v_call: TRBV6-1
cdr3_aa: ASSEGGTEAF

v_call: TRBV27
cdr3_aa: ASSLSPDKSEQY

v_call: TRBV5-1
cdr3_aa: ASSSMGREGNTIY

v_call: TRBV10-3
cdr3_aa: AISVAAILYNEQF

v_call: TRBV7-2
cdr3_aa: ASSLPEGRGTSGRETQY

v_call: TRBV7-2
cdr3_aa: ATTMGFLNTEAF

v_call: TRBV6-5
cdr3_aa: ASRQPGLEAETQY

v_call: TRBV4-1
cdr3_aa: ASSQVLDTQY

v_call: TRBV18
cdr3_aa: ASSPNSYEQY

v_call: TRBV5-1
cdr3_aa: ASSLGQANYGYT

v_call: TRBV9
cdr3_aa: ASSVAQEGLPLH

v_call: TRBV28
cdr3_aa: ASGVVVPKADTEAF

v_call: TRBV14
cdr3_aa: ASTQAGYTDTQY

v_call: TRBV14
cdr3_aa: ASSHHTGPGANVLT

v_call: TRBV7-9
cdr3_aa: ASSISQGRGIGYT

v_call: TRBV6-5
cdr3_aa: ASSYRGPLTEAF

v_call: TRBV15
cdr3_aa: ATSRVGGISSYNEQF

v_call: TRBV2
cdr3_aa: ASTTGTVLFTQY

v_call: TRBV9
cdr3_aa: ASSHSLGGSSYNSPLH

v_call: TRBV7-9
cdr3_aa: ASSLTGVMTEAF

v_call: TRBV5-1
cdr3_aa: ASSSGGQGNTGELF

v_call: TRBV11-2
cdr3_aa: ASSWDGGNIQY

v_call: TRBV7-8
cdr3_aa: ASSLEGGALYEQY

v_call: TRBV7-2
cdr3_aa: ASSFTGGAYGYT

v_call: TRBV11-2
cdr3_aa: ASSLRGAGGNYNEQF